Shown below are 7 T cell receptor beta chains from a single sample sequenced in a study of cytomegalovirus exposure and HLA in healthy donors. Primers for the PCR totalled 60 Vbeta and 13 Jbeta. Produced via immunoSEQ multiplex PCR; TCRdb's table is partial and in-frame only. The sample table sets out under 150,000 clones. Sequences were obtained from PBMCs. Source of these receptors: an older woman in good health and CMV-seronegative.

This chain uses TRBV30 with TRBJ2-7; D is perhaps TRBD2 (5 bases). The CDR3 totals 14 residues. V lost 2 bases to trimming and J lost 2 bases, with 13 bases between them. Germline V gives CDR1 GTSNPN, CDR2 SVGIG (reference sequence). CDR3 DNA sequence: TGTGCCTGGAGTCCACCGAAGCGGCCCTACGAGCAGTACTTC. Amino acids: CAWSPPKRPYEQYF.

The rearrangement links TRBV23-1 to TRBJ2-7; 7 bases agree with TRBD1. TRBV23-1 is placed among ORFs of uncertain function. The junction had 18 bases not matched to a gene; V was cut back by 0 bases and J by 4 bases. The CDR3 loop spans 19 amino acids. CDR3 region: CASSQSTEGAVAQKYEQYF. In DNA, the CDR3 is TGCGCCAGCAGTCAATCAACTGAGGGGGCAGTCGCACAAAAATACGAGCAGTACTTC.

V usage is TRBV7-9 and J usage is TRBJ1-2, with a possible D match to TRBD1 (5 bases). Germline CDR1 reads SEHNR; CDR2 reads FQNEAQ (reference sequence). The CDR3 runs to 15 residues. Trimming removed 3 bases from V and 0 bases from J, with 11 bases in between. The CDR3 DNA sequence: TGTGCCAGCAGCTTCCCCTCGACAGCTAACTATGGCTACACCTTC. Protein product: CASSFPSTANYGYTF.

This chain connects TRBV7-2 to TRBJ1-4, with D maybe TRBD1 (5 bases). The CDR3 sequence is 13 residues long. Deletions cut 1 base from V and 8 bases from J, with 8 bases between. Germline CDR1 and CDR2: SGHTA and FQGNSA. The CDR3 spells CASSLGQGEKLFF. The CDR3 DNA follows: TGTGCCAGCAGCTTAGGGCAGGGCGAAAAACTGTTTTTT.

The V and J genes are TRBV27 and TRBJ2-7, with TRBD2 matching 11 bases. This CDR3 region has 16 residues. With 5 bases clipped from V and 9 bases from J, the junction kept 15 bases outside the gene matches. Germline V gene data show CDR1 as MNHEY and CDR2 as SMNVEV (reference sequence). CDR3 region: CASSPWGSGRAEGQYF. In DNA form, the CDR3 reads TGTGCCAGCAGTCCGTGGGGTAGCGGGAGGGCTGAAGGGCAGTACTTC.

CDR3 amino acids: CASSPPRAGGNGYGYTF. The DNA of the CDR3 is TGTGCCAGTAGCCCCCCCAGGGCAGGGGGCAATGGCTATGGCTACACCTTC. The gene calls are TRBV19 and TRBJ1-2, with 8 positions matching TRBD1. Germline V lookup: CDR1 LNHDA, CDR2 SQIVND (reference sequence). With V trimmed by 6 bases and J by 4 bases, 16 bases remained unmatched. The CDR3 has 17 residues.

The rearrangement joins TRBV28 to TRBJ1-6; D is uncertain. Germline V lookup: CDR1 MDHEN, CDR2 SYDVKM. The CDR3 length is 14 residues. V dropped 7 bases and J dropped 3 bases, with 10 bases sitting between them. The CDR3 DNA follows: TGTGCCAGCACGGAGGTCCTCTATAATTCACCCCTCCACTTT. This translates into CASTEVLYNSPLHF.